The sequence of this T cell receptor (beta chain) was determined in a study of early T cells in non-severe SARS-CoV-2 infection. TCRdb fed the 5' RACE reads into MiXCR, producing one record per CDR3 protein. Altogether 77,000 or so distinct CDR3 sequences are present, about 15% being singletons, with the ten largest covering roughly 4.2%. CDR3 length equals 13 residues. Germline V gene data show CDR1 as SEHNR and CDR2 as FQNEAQ (reference sequence). V shed 4 bases and J shed 7 bases, with 12 bases lying between them. The source of this sequence is an adult who was a healthcare worker with PCR-confirmed SARS-CoV-2 infection or an uninfected control (not recorded which). This chain connects TRBV7-9 to TRBJ2-3, with unresolved D. The sequencing here drew on whole blood, taken at baseline. Here the CDR3 reads CASSSGYSHTQYF. DNA of the CDR3: TGTGCCAGCAGCTCCGGCTACTCCCATACGCAGTATTTT.